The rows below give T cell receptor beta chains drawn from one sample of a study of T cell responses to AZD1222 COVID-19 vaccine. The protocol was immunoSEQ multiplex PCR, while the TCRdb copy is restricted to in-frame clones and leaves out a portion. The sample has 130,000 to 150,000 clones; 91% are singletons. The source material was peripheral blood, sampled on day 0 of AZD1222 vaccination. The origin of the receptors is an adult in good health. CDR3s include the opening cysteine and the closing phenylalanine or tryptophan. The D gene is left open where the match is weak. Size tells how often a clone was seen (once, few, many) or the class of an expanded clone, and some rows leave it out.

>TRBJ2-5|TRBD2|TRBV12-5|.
CASGPGLAGGETQYF
TGTGCTAGTGGCCCCGGACTAGCGGGGGGAGAGACCCAGTACTTC
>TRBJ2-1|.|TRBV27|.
CASSLRTLNEQFF
TGTGCCAGCAGTTTAAGGACGCTCAATGAGCAGTTCTTC
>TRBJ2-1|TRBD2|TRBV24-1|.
CATSDATSGFYNEQFF
TGTGCCACCAGTGACGCCACTAGCGGCTTCTACAATGAGCAGTTCTTC
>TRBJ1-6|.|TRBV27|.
CASSGRVPYNSPLHF
TGTGCCAGCAGTGGGAGGGTCCCCTATAATTCACCCCTCCACTTT
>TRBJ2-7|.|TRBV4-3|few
CASSQGPQTHEQYF
TGCGCCAGCAGCCAAGGGCCCCAGACGCACGAGCAGTACTTC
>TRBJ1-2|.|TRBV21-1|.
CASSKTLPGYTF
TGTGCCAGCAGCAAGACCCTCCCAGGCTACACCTTC
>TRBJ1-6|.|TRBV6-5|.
CASSWTTNNSPLHF
TGTGCCAGCAGTTGGACAACTAATAATTCACCCCTCCACTTT
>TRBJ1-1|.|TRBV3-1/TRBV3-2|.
CASSLGSGRTEAFF
TGTGCCAGCAGCTTAGGCAGTGGGAGAACTGAAGCTTTCTTT
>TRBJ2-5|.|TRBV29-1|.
CSEKTHQETQYF
TGCAGCGAAAAGACCCACCAAGAGACCCAGTACTTC
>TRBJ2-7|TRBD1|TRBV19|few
CASSMHRGPEQYF
TGTGCCAGTAGTATGCACAGGGGGCCCGAGCAGTACTTC
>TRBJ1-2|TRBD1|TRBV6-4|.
CASRREDRAFYGYTF
TGTGCCAGCAGACGGGAGGACAGGGCGTTCTATGGCTACACCTTC
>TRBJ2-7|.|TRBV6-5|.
CASQDRTYEQYF
TGTGCCAGCCAAGACAGGACCTACGAGCAGTACTTC
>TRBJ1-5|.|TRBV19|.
CASSRQGNQPQHF
TGTGCCAGTAGTAGGCAGGGGAATCAGCCCCAGCATTTT
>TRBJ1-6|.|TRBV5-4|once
CASSLDGQRVSPLHF
TGTGCCAGCAGCTTGGACGGACAGCGAGTTTCACCCCTCCACTTT
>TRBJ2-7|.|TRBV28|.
CASKRTEEYEQYF
TGTGCCAGCAAAAGGACAGAAGAATACGAGCAGTACTTC
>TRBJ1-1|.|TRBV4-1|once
CASSQSGSANTEAFF
TGCGCCAGCAGCCAATCCGGTTCTGCGAACACTGAAGCTTTCTTT
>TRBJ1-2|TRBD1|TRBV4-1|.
CASRDRGDYGYTF
TGCGCCAGCAGGGACAGGGGGGACTATGGCTACACCTTC
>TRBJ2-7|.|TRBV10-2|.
CASSALASYEQYF
TGCGCCAGCAGTGCTCTAGCCTCCTACGAGCAGTACTTC
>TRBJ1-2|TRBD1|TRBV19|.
CASSQQGQGGFYTF
TGTGCCAGTAGTCAACAGGGGCAGGGCGGTTTCTACACCTTC
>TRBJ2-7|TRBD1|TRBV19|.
CASTSKPGQGYEQYF
TGTGCCAGTACTTCAAAACCGGGACAGGGCTACGAGCAGTACTTC
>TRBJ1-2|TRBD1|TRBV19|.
CASSNTGGAEGYTF
TGTGCCAGTAGTAACACAGGGGGCGCTGAAGGCTACACCTTC
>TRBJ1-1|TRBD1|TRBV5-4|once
CASSFRQGAITEAFF
TGTGCCAGCAGCTTCAGACAGGGGGCAATCACTGAAGCTTTCTTT
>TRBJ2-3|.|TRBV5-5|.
CASSLAPPIPDTQYF
TGTGCCAGCAGCTTGGCGCCCCCTATCCCGGATACGCAGTATTTT
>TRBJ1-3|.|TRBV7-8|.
CASSLRGFAGNTIYF
TGTGCCAGCAGCCTAAGGGGGTTCGCTGGAAACACCATATATTTT
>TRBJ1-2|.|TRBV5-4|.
CASSFLSPDLTQGYTF
TGTGCCAGCAGCTTTCTATCCCCGGACCTGACACAGGGCTACACCTTC
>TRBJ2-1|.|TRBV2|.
CASILKGGAGSYNEQFF
TGTGCCAGCATTCTAAAAGGGGGGGCTGGTTCCTACAATGAGCAGTTCTTC
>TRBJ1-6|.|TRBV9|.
CASSVHRYSYNSPLHF
TGTGCCAGCAGCGTGCACAGATACTCCTATAATTCACCCCTCCACTTT
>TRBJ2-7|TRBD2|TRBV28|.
CASSLLAGTSGRSREQYF
TGTGCCAGCAGTTTATTGGCCGGGACTAGCGGGAGGAGTCGGGAGCAGTACTTC